The sequence of this TCR beta chain was determined in a study of response to subunit inactivated influenza vaccine. This CDR3 has 20 amino acids. The J segment lost 1 base and the V segment lost 0 bases, leaving 15 bases of the junction unmatched. In its sample, this clonotype was seen many times. TCRdb ran MiXCR on the RT-PCR reads and lists one entry per CDR3 protein. The data show hundreds of thousands of distinct CDR3 sequences, about 11% seen once. Separately, the same data were catalogued under a study of T cells expressing NK-cell markers. That work states: Generation of TCR beta cDNA was performed by 5'RACE template switching incorporating UMIs. One of the eight sequenced donors was seronegative, whereas the other seven were HCMV-seropositive. Researchers report these clonotypes also headed the CD3+CD56-NKG2C+ fraction in four donors.

This TCR was sampled from a man between 50 and 59 years old who received an inactivated influenza vaccine. The V call is TRBV12-3 or TRBV12-4, the J call TRBJ2-4, with 7 bases identical to TRBD1. This sample comprised PBMCs from blood, obtained on the day of vaccination. The CDR3 spells CASSLAMLLNRGSAKNIQYF. The DNA of the CDR3 is TGTGCCAGCAGTTTAGCAATGCTTCTCAACAGGGGATCGGCCAAAAACATTCAGTACTTC.